This T cell receptor beta chain was identified in a study of T cell responses to AZD1222 COVID-19 vaccine. CDR1 and CDR2 from the germline V gene are LGHDT and YNNKEL (reference sequence). The CDR3 consists of 15 residues. V lost 3 bases, J lost 7 bases, and 18 bases lay in between. The table came from immunoSEQ multiplex PCR; TCRdb's copy has only in-frame clones and leaves some out. The sample holds approximately 100,000 clones; around 90% are singletons and the top ten take roughly 8%. The rearrangement uses TRBV3-1 (or the pseudogene TRBV3-2) and TRBJ1-2, with unresolved D. The receptor comes from an adult who received the AZD1222 COVID-19 vaccine. Material: peripheral blood, obtained 28 days after the second AZD1222 dose. The CDR3 DNA reads as TGTGCCAGCAGCCACCCTCCACCTAACCCTGGTGGCTACACCTTC. Translating gives CASSHPPPNPGGYTF.